This passage covers 18 T cell receptor beta chains from one sample sequenced in a study of T cell responses to AZD1222 COVID-19 vaccine. The repertoire was sequenced with immunoSEQ multiplex PCR; TCRdb's copy has only in-frame clones and lacks some. The sample contains 140,000 to 150,000 clones, roughly 92% of which appear only once. The sequencing here drew on peripheral blood, taken on day 0 of AZD1222 vaccination. These receptor sequences come from an adult in good health.

The chain carries TRBV27 and TRBJ2-1; no reliable D call. The CDR3 extends over 11 amino acids. The V and J ends lost 3 bases and 11 bases respectively, with 8 bases between them. Germline CDR1 reads MNHEY; CDR2 reads SMNVEV (reference sequence). CDR3 nucleotides: TGTGCCAGCAGTTTTTTGCATAAGCAGTTCTTC. Translating gives CASSFLHKQFF.

The V and J genes are TRBV19 and TRBJ2-7, with 8 nucleotides matching TRBD1. The germline CDR1 and CDR2 sequences are LNHDA and SQIVND (reference sequence). CDR3 length: 14 amino acids. V was clipped by 5 bases and J by 9 bases; unmatched bases: 12. CDR3 nucleotides: TGTGCCAGTAGTTCTGGTGGCAGGGGGCAATCGCAGTACTTC. This translates into CASSSGGRGQSQYF.

This sequence joins TRBV4-2 and TRBJ2-7; TRBD2 matches at 8 bases. This CDR3 comprises 14 residues. J lost 3 bases, V lost 0 bases, and 1 base had no gene match. Germline-derived CDR1 and CDR2 are LGHNA and YNFKEQ. The CDR3 nucleotides read TGTGCCAGCAGCCAAGAGACTAGCGTCTACGAGCAGTACTTC. Its protein product is CASSQETSVYEQYF.

The chain has TRBV28 and TRBJ2-2; D possibly corresponds to TRBD1 (5 bases). The germline V gene has CDR1 MDHEN and CDR2 SYDVKM. The CDR3 is 12 amino acids. V lost 7 bases and J lost 5, with 8 bases in between. The CDR3 protein is CASNQGTGELFF. DNA of the CDR3: TGTGCCAGCAATCAGGGTACCGGGGAGCTGTTTTTT.

This chain uses TRBV19 with TRBJ2-3; TRBD2 agrees at 11 bases. Germline-derived CDR1 and CDR2 are LNHDA and SQIVND (reference sequence). J gave up 2 bases and V 6 bases, and 4 bases lay outside the gene matches. The CDR3 is 15 residues long. The CDR3 sequence: CASRTSGSFTDTQYF. CDR3 nucleotides: TGTGCCAGTAGAACTAGCGGGAGCTTCACAGATACGCAGTATTTT. Full variable domain (remainder filled in from reference TRBV19 and TRBJ2-3): DGGITQSPKYLFRKEGQNVTLSCEQNLNHDAMYWYRQDPGQGLRLIYYSQIVNDFQKGDIAEGYSVSREKKESFPLTVTSAQKNPTAFYLCASRTSGSFTDTQYFGPGTRLTVL.

This clone has a single count. The V call is TRBV5-6, the J call TRBJ2-7; 7 nucleotides align to TRBD1. Germline trimming cut 1 base from V and 3 bases from J; bases unmatched to any gene: 13. CDR1 SGHDT and CDR2 YYEEEE come from the germline V gene. The CDR3 runs to 17 residues. The CDR3 loop reads CASSLFFSGTEYYEQYF. The CDR3 coding sequence is TGTGCCAGCAGCTTGTTTTTTTCGGGGACAGAGTACTACGAGCAGTACTTC.

The CDR3 DNA sequence: TGTGCCAGCAGTTTGGGGACAGGGTTGGATCGGTACTTC. Its protein is CASSLGTGLDRYF. The chain employs TRBV12-3 or TRBV12-4 and TRBJ2-7, with 9 bases matching TRBD1. The V segment lost 3 bases and the J segment 12 bases; nucleotides outside the gene matches: 9. This CDR3 is built from 13 residues.

The chain employs TRBV7-7 and TRBJ2-2; TRBD1 matches at 8 bases. CDR1 and CDR2 (germline): SSHAT, FNYEAQ (reference sequence). The trim removed 5 bases at V and 4 bases at J, leaving 6 bases unmatched. The CDR3 length is 15 residues. The CDR3 nucleotides read TGTGCCAGCAGCCCCCGGACAGGGCCCACCGGGGAGCTGTTTTTT. It specifies CASSPRTGPTGELFF.

V gene TRBV28 combines with J gene TRBJ1-4; D is ambiguous. The CDR3 spans 14 residues. CDR1 is MDHEN, CDR2 SYDVKM, per germline. Trimming took off 3 bases at V and 8 bases at J, with 13 bases between the two ends. The CDR3 region is CASSLVLTTEKLFF. The CDR3 DNA sequence: TGTGCCAGCAGTTTGGTCCTCACCACCGAAAAACTGTTTTTT.

This chain connects TRBV2 to TRBJ2-5; D is ambiguous. CDR1 is SNHLY, CDR2 FYNNEI, per germline. CDR3 length equals 14 residues. V lost 8 bases and J 5 bases, leaving 18 bases between the germline ends. For the CDR3, the DNA is TGTGCCAGCGAAATGTACGCTCCTCGGGAGACCCAGTACTTC. Residues: CASEMYAPRETQYF.

The chain employs TRBV12-3 or TRBV12-4 and TRBJ2-5, with D uncertain. The CDR3 loop spans 13 amino acids. Trimming pared 3 bases from V and 1 base from J, leaving 6 bases between. The CDR3 loop is CASSFNPQETQYF. The CDR3 DNA sequence: TGTGCCAGCAGTTTTAACCCCCAAGAGACCCAGTACTTC.

The chain has TRBV5-6 and TRBJ2-3, with 8 nucleotides matching TRBD2. There are 15 residues in the CDR3. J was trimmed by 4 bases and V by 0 bases; bases with no gene match: 4. Germline V gene sequence: CDR1 SGHDT, CDR2 YYEEEE. CDR3 nucleotides: TGTGCCAGCAGCTTGGAGGGCGGGAGGTCAGATACGCAGTATTTT. It is translated as CASSLEGGRSDTQYF.

The V gene is TRBV3-1 (or the pseudogene TRBV3-2), the J gene TRBJ2-7, with 7 bases fitting TRBD1. The CDR3 has 14 amino acids. Looked up from germline, CDR1 is LGHDT and CDR2 is YNNKEL (reference sequence). V dropped 4 bases and J dropped 5; count of bases not matched to a gene: 8. The CDR3 region has the DNA TGTGCCAGCAGCCCACCGGGACAGTCCCACGAGCAGTACTTC. Its protein product is CASSPPGQSHEQYF.

This chain joins TRBV19 and TRBJ1-1; 9 bases are shared with TRBD1. CDR1 is LNHDA and CDR2 is SQIVND in the germline V gene (reference sequence). This CDR3 is built from 19 residues. Trimming cost V 7 bases and J 1 base; bases outside gene matches: 19. This CDR3 reads CASIARGSHPGQGNTEAFF. CDR3 DNA: TGTGCCAGTATCGCCCGAGGGAGCCACCCGGGACAGGGGAACACTGAAGCTTTCTTT.

The CDR3 nucleotides are TGTGCCAGCAGCAAACCAGGTGACCTCTCTGGAAACACCATATATTTT. This encodes CASSKPGDLSGNTIYF. The J gene is TRBJ1-3, the V gene TRBV21-1; the D call in the table, TRBD1, was not verified against the DNA. TRBV21-1 is termed a pseudogene. The CDR3 contains 16 residues.

A word on this clone: Other DNA sequences in this specimen translate into the identical CDR3. The rearrangement joins TRBV19 to TRBJ2-3; TRBD2 aligns across 8 bases. V lost 5 bases and J lost 3; bases outside the gene matches: 4. Germline V gives CDR1 LNHDA, CDR2 SQIVND (reference sequence). This CDR3 is built from 14 residues. This chain's CDR3 is CASSVTGGTDTQYF. CDR3 in DNA: TGTGCCAGTAGTGTGACGGGAGGGACAGATACGCAGTATTTT.

The rearrangement joins TRBV9 to TRBJ1-2; D remains ambiguous. The V and J ends lost 4 bases and 3 bases respectively, with 16 bases between them. Germline CDR1 is SGDLS and CDR2 is YYNGEE. This CDR3 has 15 amino acids. In nucleotides, the CDR3 is TGTGCCAGCAGCCCGCAGGTTTTATTTGACTATGGCTACACCTTC. Translated: CASSPQVLFDYGYTF.

This clone was recorded only once. V is TRBV12-3 or TRBV12-4 and J is TRBJ2-3; D is possibly TRBD1 or TRBD2 (5 bases each). Between the trimmed V and J ends, which lost 6 bases and 6 bases, there was a span of 13 bases. The CDR3 sequence is 13 residues long. CDR3 in DNA: TGTGCCAGCAGGCCCGGTTGGGGGGATACGCAGTATTTT. As protein: CASRPGWGDTQYF.